These 21 T cell receptor beta chains originate from one sample sequenced in a study of blood T cell repertoires in COVID-19. Sequencing was performed with immunoSEQ multiplex PCR; in TCRdb, only in-frame clones are kept and a portion is missing. The repertoire holds some 150,000 clones, with about nine tenths as singletons. The sequencing input was peripheral blood. The source is a woman aged 60-75 years who had recovered from COVID-19.

The chain uses TRBV27 and TRBJ1-1; the match to TRBD1 covers 7 bases. Looked up from germline, CDR1 is MNHEY and CDR2 is SMNVEV (reference sequence). This CDR3 contains 14 residues. The ends lost 6 bases at V and 4 bases at J; junction bases unmatched: 8. The CDR3 bases are TGTGCCAGCAGCCTGAGGGGGCTCGGCACTGAAGCTTTCTTT. Protein: CASSLRGLGTEAFF.

The genes are TRBV27 and TRBJ2-1, with 7 nucleotides matching TRBD1. This CDR3 is built from 14 residues. Trimming cost V 6 bases and J 6 bases; bases outside gene matches: 8. Germline CDR1 reads MNHEY; CDR2 reads SMNVEV (reference sequence). The CDR3 sequence is CASSRQGSGNEQFF. DNA for the CDR3: TGTGCCAGCAGCCGACAGGGCTCGGGCAATGAGCAGTTCTTC.

V usage is TRBV11-1 and J usage is TRBJ1-1; no firm D call. The germline gives CDR1 SGHAT, CDR2 FQDESV (reference sequence). Trimming removed 3 bases from V and 8 bases from J, with 13 bases in between. This CDR3 contains 13 residues. CDR3 sequence (DNA): TGTGCCAGCAGCTTTAGCCGCGTGAGGGAAGCTTTCTTT. Its protein is CASSFSRVREAFF.

The J gene is TRBJ2-5, the V gene TRBV2; maybe TRBD2 (5 bases). This CDR3 is 13 amino acids long. The V and J ends lost 7 bases and 6 bases respectively, with 15 bases between them. The germline gives CDR1 SNHLY, CDR2 FYNNEI. The chain's CDR3 is CASTGLLGQTQYF. CDR3 DNA: TGTGCCAGCACAGGACTTCTAGGACAGACCCAGTACTTC.

This chain joins TRBV5-4 and TRBJ2-7, with a weak D call TRBD1 (5 bases). This CDR3 comprises 14 residues. The ends were cut back, 4 bases at V and 5 bases at J, with 16 bases in the middle. Germline V lookup: CDR1 SGHNT, CDR2 YYREEE (reference sequence). CDR3 in amino acids: CASSPRLGPHEQYF. CDR3 in DNA: TGTGCCAGCAGCCCTCGACTGGGGCCCCACGAGCAGTACTTC. The full variable domain, its missing parts supplied by reference TRBV5-4 and TRBJ2-7, is ETGVTQSPTHLIKTRGQQVTLRCSSQSGHNTVSWYQQALGQGPQFIFQYYREEENGRGNFPPRFSGLQFPNYSSELNVNALELDDSALYLCASSPRLGPHEQYFGPGTRLTVT.

The chain is built from TRBV3-1 (or the pseudogene TRBV3-2) and TRBJ2-7, with D maybe TRBD1 (5 bases). Germline V gene lookup returns CDR1 LGHDT and CDR2 YNNKEL (reference sequence). Trimming removed 4 bases from V and 2 bases from J, with 18 bases in between. This CDR3 is built from 16 residues. CDR3 nucleotide sequence: TGTGCCAGCAGCCGCACACCGGGCCTAGGGGCCTACGAGCAGTACTTC. Encoded protein: CASSRTPGLGAYEQYF.

Notes on this clone: Sequence at one end of the junction differs from germline and may be a read error. V is TRBV7-7 and J is TRBJ1-3, with D hard to call. The CDR3 totals 15 residues. The germline gives CDR1 SSHAT, CDR2 FNYEAQ (reference sequence). For the CDR3, the DNA is TGTGCTAGCAGCTTAGGAGGGTCCTCCGGAAACACCATATATTTT. Amino acids: CASSLGGSSGNTIYF.

The V gene is TRBV7-9, the J gene TRBJ1-1, with D maybe TRBD1 (5 bases). CDR1 is SEHNR, CDR2 FQNEAQ, per germline (reference sequence). V gave up 1 base and J gave up 3 bases, with 12 bases separating them. The CDR3 is made up of 15 amino acids. In DNA, the CDR3 is TGTGCCAGCAGCTTAGATCGGGGACTATACACTGAAGCTTTCTTT. As protein: CASSLDRGLYTEAFF.

The CDR3 DNA follows: TGTGCCAGCAGTTCAAACCGGGAGACCCAGTACTTC. Protein: CASSSNRETQYF. This chain joins TRBV12-3 or TRBV12-4 and TRBJ2-5; D call uncertain. The CDR3 length is 12 residues. V was clipped by 4 bases and J by 5 bases, with 8 bases between them.

The V gene is TRBV19, the J gene TRBJ2-2; TRBD1 might be the D (5 bases). Trimming took off 4 bases at V and 1 base at J, with 13 bases between the two ends. The CDR3 is made up of 16 amino acids. The V gene's germline CDR1 is LNHDA and CDR2 SQIVND (reference sequence). The CDR3 is CASSTGHGGNTGELFF. For the CDR3, the DNA is TGTGCCAGTAGTACCGGACACGGCGGGAACACCGGGGAGCTGTTTTTT. Full variable domain (rest looked up from reference TRBV19 and TRBJ2-2): DGGITQSPKYLFRKEGQNVTLSCEQNLNHDAMYWYRQDPGQGLRLIYYSQIVNDFQKGDIAEGYSVSREKKESFPLTVTSAQKNPTAFYLCASSTGHGGNTGELFFGEGSRLTVL.

This chain links TRBV12-3 or TRBV12-4 with TRBJ1-6, with 7 bases aligning to TRBD1. The CDR3 covers 12 residues. With 7 bases clipped from V and 7 bases from J, the junction kept 1 base outside the gene matches. CDR3: CASNRGNSPLHF. The CDR3 DNA sequence: TGTGCCAGCAACAGGGGCAATTCACCCCTCCACTTT.

The V gene is TRBV3-1 (or the pseudogene TRBV3-2), the J gene TRBJ1-5; possible D gene TRBD1, 6 bases. V lost 4 bases to trimming and J lost 7 bases, with 14 bases between them. This CDR3 has 14 amino acids. Germline assignment: CDR1 LGHDT and CDR2 YNNKEL (reference sequence). The chain's CDR3 is CASSPDRIWQPQHF. The CDR3, as DNA: TGTGCCAGCAGCCCCGACAGGATTTGGCAGCCCCAGCATTTT.

The J gene is TRBJ2-2, the V gene TRBV6-5, with 8 bases fitting TRBD2. V shed 7 bases, J shed 7 bases, and the junction held 8 bases outside the gene matches. Germline assignment: CDR1 MNHEY and CDR2 SVGAGI. The CDR3 has 14 amino acids. In DNA, the CDR3 is TGTGCCAGCACCCTCGGGGGGGTGAACGGGGAGCTGTTTTTT. It translates to CASTLGGVNGELFF.

There are a few counts of this clone. The J gene is TRBJ2-7, the V gene TRBV6-5; 12 positions match TRBD1. Germline V gene lookup returns CDR1 MNHEY and CDR2 SVGAGI. CDR3 length: 14 residues. The J segment lost 5 bases and the V segment lost 7 bases, leaving 6 bases of the junction unmatched. In nucleotides, the CDR3 is TGTGCCAGCACCAGGGGACAGGGGGCCGACGAGCAGTACTTC. Its protein is CASTRGQGADEQYF.

The genes are TRBV6-6 and TRBJ1-5; the D gene is possibly TRBD1 (6 bases). Trimming took off 4 bases at V and 7 bases at J, with 17 bases between the two ends. Germline CDR1 MNHNY, CDR2 SVGAGI (reference sequence). This CDR3 contains 15 residues. CDR3 residues: CASSSPGTIPQPQHF. The CDR3 region has the DNA TGTGCCAGCAGTTCGCCCGGGACAATTCCCCAGCCCCAGCATTTT.

This rearrangement joins TRBV19 to TRBJ1-5, with TRBD1 matching over 8 bases. J gave up 1 base and V 5 bases, and 4 bases lay outside the gene matches. This CDR3 has 15 amino acids. Germline lookup yields CDR1 LNHDA and CDR2 SQIVND (reference sequence). The CDR3 DNA sequence: TGTGCCAGTAGTCCCAGGGGGCTGAGCAATCAGCCCCAGCATTTT. Encoded protein: CASSPRGLSNQPQHF.

The V call is TRBV18, the J call TRBJ2-1; D is uncertain. Germline lookup yields CDR1 KGHSH and CDR2 LQKENI. This CDR3 spans 16 amino acids. Trimming pared 7 bases from V and 2 bases from J, leaving 18 bases between. CDR3 in amino acids: CASCREAGSPYNEQFF. The CDR3, as DNA: TGTGCCAGCTGCAGAGAGGCTGGCTCCCCCTACAATGAGCAGTTCTTC.

This clone was counted a few times. The chain employs TRBV28 and TRBJ2-5; D may be TRBD2 (5 bases). The germline V and J ends were trimmed by 4 bases and 5 bases, with 5 bases remaining between them. The CDR3 contains 11 residues. From germline, CDR1 is MDHEN and CDR2 SYDVKM. The CDR3 region is CASSSSETQYF. The CDR3 nucleotides are TGTGCCAGCAGTTCTAGCGAGACCCAGTACTTC.

V is TRBV5-1 and J is TRBJ2-7; the match to TRBD1 covers 8 bases. CDR1 and CDR2 (germline): SGHRS, YFSETQ. J was trimmed by 2 bases and V by 5 bases; bases with no gene match: 3. The CDR3 has 13 amino acids. The DNA for the CDR3 is TGCGCCAGCAGTGGACAGGGTACCTACGAGCAGTACTTC. It is translated as CASSGQGTYEQYF.

The rearrangement joins TRBV28 to TRBJ2-1; 12 nucleotides match TRBD2. This CDR3 has 15 amino acids. The V gene end was trimmed by 8 bases and the J gene end by 7 bases; junction bases not matched to a gene: 9. CDR1 and CDR2 (germline): MDHEN, SYDVKM. CDR3 in DNA: TGTGCCAGCCTTACTTCGGGACTAGCGGGTAATGAGCAGTTCTTC. It translates to CASLTSGLAGNEQFF.

The chain links TRBV10-1 to TRBJ1-2; 9 nucleotides align to TRBD1. With 6 bases clipped from V and 4 bases from J, the junction kept 0 bases outside the gene matches. Per germline, CDR1 WNHNN and CDR2 SYGVQD (reference sequence). The length of the CDR3 is 12 residues. CDR3 sequence reads: CASRTGGYGYTF. Written as DNA, the CDR3 is TGCGCCAGCAGGACAGGGGGCTATGGCTACACCTTC.